The 2 T cell receptor beta chains below come from one sample, sequenced in a study of shared clonotypes between healthy human individuals. Clones were read by immunoSEQ multiplex PCR, and TCRdb kept only the in-frame ones, dropping some. Seen here are some 900,000 clones, about 80% observed once, and the top ten hold 1.5%. The sequenced sample was memory CD4+ T cells sorted from blood. This sample's subset: CD45RA-negative fraction. Receptor source: a man younger than 35 in good health.

This chain joins TRBV5-1 and TRBJ2-5, with D possibly TRBD1 on 5 matching bases. Germline CDR1 is SGHRS and CDR2 is YFSETQ. The CDR3 spans 14 residues. V lost 4 bases and J 2 bases, leaving 12 bases between the germline ends. This CDR3 reads CASSPGHWQETQYF. The CDR3 DNA follows: TGCGCCAGCAGCCCAGGGCATTGGCAAGAGACCCAGTACTTC. Filled out from reference TRBV5-1 and TRBJ2-5, the complete variable domain reads KAGVTQTPRYLIKTRGQQVTLSCSPISGHRSVSWYQQTPGQGLQFLFEYFSETQRNKGNFPGRFSGRQFSNSRSEMNVSTLELGDSALYLCASSPGHWQETQYFGPGTRLLVL.

The chain couples TRBV10-3 to TRBJ2-1; tentative D call: TRBD1 (6 bases). The V and J ends lost 3 bases and 7 bases respectively, with 16 bases between them. Germline lookup yields CDR1 ENHRY and CDR2 SYGVKD. The CDR3 is 15 residues long. CDR3 sequence: CAISEGGLQLNEQFF. In DNA form, the CDR3 reads TGTGCCATCAGTGAAGGGGGTTTGCAACTGAATGAGCAGTTCTTC.